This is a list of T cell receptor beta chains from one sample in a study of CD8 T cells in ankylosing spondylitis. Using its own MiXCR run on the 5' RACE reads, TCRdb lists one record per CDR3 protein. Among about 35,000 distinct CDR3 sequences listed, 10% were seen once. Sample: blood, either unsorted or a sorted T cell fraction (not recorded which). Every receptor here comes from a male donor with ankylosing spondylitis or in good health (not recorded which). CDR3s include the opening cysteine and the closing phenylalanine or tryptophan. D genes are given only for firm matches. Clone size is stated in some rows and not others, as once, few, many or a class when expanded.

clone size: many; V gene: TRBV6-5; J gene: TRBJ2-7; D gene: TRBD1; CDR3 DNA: TGTGCCAGCAGTTACCGAGGGACAGCGTACGAGCAGTACTTC; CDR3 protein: CASSYRGTAYEQYF
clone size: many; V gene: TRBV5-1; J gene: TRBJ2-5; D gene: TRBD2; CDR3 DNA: TGCGCCAGCAGCTTGCGAGTAGCGGGATGGATTGGAGAGACCCAGTACTTC; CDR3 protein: CASSLRVAGWIGETQYF
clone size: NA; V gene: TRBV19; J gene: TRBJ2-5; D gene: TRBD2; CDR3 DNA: TGTGCCAGTAGGTTAGCGGGAGAGACCCAGTACTTC; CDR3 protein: CASRLAGETQYF
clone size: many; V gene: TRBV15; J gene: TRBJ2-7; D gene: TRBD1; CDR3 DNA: TGTGCCACCAGCAGGACAGGGATCCACGAGCAGTACTTC; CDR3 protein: CATSRTGIHEQYF
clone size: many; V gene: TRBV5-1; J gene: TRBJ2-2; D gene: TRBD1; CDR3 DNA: TGCGCCAGCAGCCCGGACAGGGCGGGCACCGGGGAGCTGTTTTTT; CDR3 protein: CASSPDRAGTGELFF
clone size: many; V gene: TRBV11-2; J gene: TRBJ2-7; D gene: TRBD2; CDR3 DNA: TGTGCCAGCAGCTTAGTGGCTAGCGGGAGTAGCCTCCCCTACGAGCAGTACTTC; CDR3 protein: CASSLVASGSSLPYEQYF
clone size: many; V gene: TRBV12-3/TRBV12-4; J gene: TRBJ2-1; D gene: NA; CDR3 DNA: TGTGCCAGCAGAGCACAGGGAAGTTCCTACAATGAGCAGTTCTTC; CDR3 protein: CASRAQGSSYNEQFF
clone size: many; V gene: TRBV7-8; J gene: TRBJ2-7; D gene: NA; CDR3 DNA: TGTGCCAGCAGCTTAGTCCCTAGCGACACCTACGAGCAGTACTTC; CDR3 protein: CASSLVPSDTYEQYF
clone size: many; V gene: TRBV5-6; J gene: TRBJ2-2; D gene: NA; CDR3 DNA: TGTGCCAGCAGGAACACCGGGGAGCTGTTTTTT; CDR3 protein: CASRNTGELFF
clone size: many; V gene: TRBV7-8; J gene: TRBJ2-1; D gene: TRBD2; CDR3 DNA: TGTGCCAGCAGCCGGACTAGCGGGATTCGCTCCTACAATGAGCAGTTCTTC; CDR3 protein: CASSRTSGIRSYNEQFF
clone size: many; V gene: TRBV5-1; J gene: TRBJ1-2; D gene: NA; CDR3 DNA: TGCGCCAGCAGCTTCTTCGACACCGGACCCCTGCCTAACTATGGCTACACCTTC; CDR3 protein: CASSFFDTGPLPNYGYTF
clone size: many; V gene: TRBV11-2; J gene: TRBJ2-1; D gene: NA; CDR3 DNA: TGTGCCAGCAGCTTAGACAGGGGTGGCTACAATGAGCAGTTCTTC; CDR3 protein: CASSLDRGGYNEQFF
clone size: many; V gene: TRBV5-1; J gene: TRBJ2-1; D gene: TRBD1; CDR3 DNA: TGCGCCAGCAGCCGGGACAGGGGGCAGAATGAGCAGTTCTTC; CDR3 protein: CASSRDRGQNEQFF
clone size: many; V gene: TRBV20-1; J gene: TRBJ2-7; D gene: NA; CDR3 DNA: TGCAGTGCCCAACGGACGGGATCGGGGGAGCAGTACTTC; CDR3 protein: CSAQRTGSGEQYF
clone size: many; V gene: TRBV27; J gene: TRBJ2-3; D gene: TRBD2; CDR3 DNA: TGTGCCAGCATAGATAATAGCGGGAGTCTCACAGATACGCAGTATTTT; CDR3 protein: CASIDNSGSLTDTQYF
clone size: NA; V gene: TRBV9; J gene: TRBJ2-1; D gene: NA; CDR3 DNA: TGTGCCAGCAGCGTAGCTACGACAGGCGGGGAGCAGTTCTTC; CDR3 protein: CASSVATTGGEQFF
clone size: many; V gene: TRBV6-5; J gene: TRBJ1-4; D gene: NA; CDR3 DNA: TGTGCCAGCAGTTACGGCGGGGGAACTAATGAAAAACTGTTTTTT; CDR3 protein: CASSYGGGTNEKLFF
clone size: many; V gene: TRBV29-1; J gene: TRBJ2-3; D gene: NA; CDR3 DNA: TGCAGCGTTGAAGTGTCAGGGGTAGGAGATACGCAGTATTTT; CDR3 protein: CSVEVSGVGDTQYF
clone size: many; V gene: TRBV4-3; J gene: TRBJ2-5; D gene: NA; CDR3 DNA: TGCGCCAGCAGCCAAGATCGGGCGACAGTAGAGACCCAGTACTTC; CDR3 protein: CASSQDRATVETQYF
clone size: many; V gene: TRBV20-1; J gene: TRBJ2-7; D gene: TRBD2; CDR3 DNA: TGCAGTGCAAGGACTAGCGGGACCTACGAGCAGTACTTC; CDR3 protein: CSARTSGTYEQYF
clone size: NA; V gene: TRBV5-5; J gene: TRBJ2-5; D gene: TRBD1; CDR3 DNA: TGTGCCAGCGGCCCCGGGACAGGCGAGACCCAGTACTTC; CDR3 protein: CASGPGTGETQYF
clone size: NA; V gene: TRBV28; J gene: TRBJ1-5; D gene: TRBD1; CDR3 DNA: TGTGCCAGCACCACCTCAGGGGGCAGGAATCAGCCCCAGCATTTT; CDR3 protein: CASTTSGGRNQPQHF
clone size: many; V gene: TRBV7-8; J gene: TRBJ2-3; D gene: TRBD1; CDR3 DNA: TGTGCCAGCAGCTTAGGGGCAGGGGGCAGCACAGATACGCAGTATTTT; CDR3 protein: CASSLGAGGSTDTQYF
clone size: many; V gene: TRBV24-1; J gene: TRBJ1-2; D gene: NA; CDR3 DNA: TGTGCCACCAGTGACTTGGTGACAGACTATGGCTACACCTTC; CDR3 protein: CATSDLVTDYGYTF
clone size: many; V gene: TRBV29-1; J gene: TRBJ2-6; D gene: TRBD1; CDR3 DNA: TGCAGCGTTGCCATGGGGACAGGCGTCTCTGGGGCCAACGTCCTGACTTTC; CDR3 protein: CSVAMGTGVSGANVLTF
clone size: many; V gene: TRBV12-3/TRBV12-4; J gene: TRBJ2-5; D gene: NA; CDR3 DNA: TGTGCCAGCAGCCGGGGACACGAGGAGACCCAGTACTTC; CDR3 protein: CASSRGHEETQYF
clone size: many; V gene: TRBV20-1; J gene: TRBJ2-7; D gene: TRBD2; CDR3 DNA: TGCAGTGCGCATGGGACTAGCGGGAGTAACGAGCAGTACTTC; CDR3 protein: CSAHGTSGSNEQYF
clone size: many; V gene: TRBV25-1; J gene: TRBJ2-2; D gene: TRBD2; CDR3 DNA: TGTGCCAGCAGAAAGCGGGGGGGAACCGGGGAGCTGTTTTTT; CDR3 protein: CASRKRGGTGELFF
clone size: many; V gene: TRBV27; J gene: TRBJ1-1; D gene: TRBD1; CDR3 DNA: TGTGCCAGCAGTTTAACGGACAGGGTGTACACTGAAGCTTTCTTT; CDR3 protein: CASSLTDRVYTEAFF
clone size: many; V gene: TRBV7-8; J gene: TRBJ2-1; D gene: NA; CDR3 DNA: TGTGCCAGCAGCTTAGGGAGCAATGAGCAGTTCTTC; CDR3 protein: CASSLGSNEQFF
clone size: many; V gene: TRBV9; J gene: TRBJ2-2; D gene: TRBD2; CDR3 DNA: TGTGCCAGCGGCAAGCGGGAAGGAACCGGGGAGCTGTTTTTT; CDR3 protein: CASGKREGTGELFF
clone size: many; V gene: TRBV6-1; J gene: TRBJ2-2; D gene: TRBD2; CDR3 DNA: TGTGCCAGCAGTGATCGACTAGCAACCGGGGAGCTGTGTTTT; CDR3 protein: CASSDRLATGELCF
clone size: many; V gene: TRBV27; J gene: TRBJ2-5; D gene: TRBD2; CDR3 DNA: TGTGCCAGCAGTCTCTCCGGACTAGCGGGAGCCGGGGGAAGAACGTCCCAGTACTTC; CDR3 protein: CASSLSGLAGAGGRTSQYF
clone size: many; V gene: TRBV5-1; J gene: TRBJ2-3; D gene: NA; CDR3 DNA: TGCGCCAGCAGCTTTGGGGGAGGCACAGATACGCAGTATTTT; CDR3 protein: CASSFGGGTDTQYF
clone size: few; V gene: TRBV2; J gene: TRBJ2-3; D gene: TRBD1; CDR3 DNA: TGTGCCAGCAGTCCGGGACAGCCCTCGCTTGGGGATACGCAGTATTTT; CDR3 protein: CASSPGQPSLGDTQYF
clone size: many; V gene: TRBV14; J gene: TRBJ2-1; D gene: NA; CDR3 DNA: TGTGCCAGCAGCCATAACCTTCTGGGGGCCGACGATGAGCAGTTCTTC; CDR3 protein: CASSHNLLGADDEQFF
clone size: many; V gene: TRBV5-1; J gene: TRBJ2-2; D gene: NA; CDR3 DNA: TGCGCCAGCAGCTTGGGACAGACCACCGGGGAGCTGTTTTTT; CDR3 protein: CASSLGQTTGELFF
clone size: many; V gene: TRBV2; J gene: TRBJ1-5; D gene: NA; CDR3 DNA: TGTGCCAGCAGCGTCAATCAGCCCCAGCATTTT; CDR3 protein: CASSVNQPQHF
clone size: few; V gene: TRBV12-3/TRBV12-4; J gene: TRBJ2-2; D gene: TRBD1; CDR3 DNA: TGTGCCAGCAGCCGGGAACTAGGACAGGGTGGCCACGGGGAGCTGTTTTTT; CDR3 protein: CASSRELGQGGHGELFF